The 20 T cell receptor beta chains reported below all come from one sample, sequenced in a study of vaccination and CD4 T cells after COVID-19 (dated by TCRdb to 2021 to 2024). Library generation was performed with PCR. Data came from an Illumina iSeq 100. At the Johns Hopkins FTIC core, DNA from the cultured CD4+ T cells underwent TCR sequencing with the Oncomine TCR Beta short-read assay. TCRdb reworked the public reads: Q25 trimming with fastp, MiXCR clone assembly, productive beta chains retained. CDR3 protein duplicates are merged, each entry listing the most common genes and DNA. In this sample the table shows about 18,000 distinct CDR3 sequences, approximately 56% of which occur a single time. Jointly, the top ten make up around a sixth of the sample. Their cognate antigens are unknown. The treatment or condition label, as the study defines it: approximately nine-day PBMC culture with coronavirus spike peptide pools or control peptides (ViraFEST assay).

The source material was CD4+ T cells from blood, cultured in vitro, sampled before SARS-CoV-2 vaccination. The receptors were sampled from a human donor who had recovered from COVID-19.

The chain has TRBV4-2 and TRBJ1-1; D unclear. The ends were cut back, 4 bases at V and 7 bases at J, with 16 bases in the middle. CDR3 length equals 14 residues. Germline-derived CDR1 and CDR2 are LGHNA and YNFKEQ. CDR3 bases: TGTGCCAGCAGCCCAAGGATCGAAATGGGTGAAGCTTTCTTT. This encodes CASSPRIEMGEAFF.

This clonotype was recorded a few times. J is TRBJ1-5 and V is TRBV20-1; the D gene is possibly TRBD1 (5 bases). Germline CDR1 DFQATT, CDR2 SNEGSKA (reference sequence). V was shortened by 2 bases and J by 6 bases, with 11 bases between the two germline ends. The CDR3 extends over 13 amino acids. CDR3 in amino acids: CSARSGFLQPQHF. The CDR3 DNA is TGCAGTGCTAGATCAGGGTTCCTTCAGCCCCAGCATTTT.

This chain connects TRBV24-1 to TRBJ2-3, with TRBD2 as a possible D gene (6 bases). The CDR3 covers 15 residues. Germline values: CDR1 KGHDR, CDR2 SFDVKD. The ends were cut back, 4 bases at V and 4 bases at J, with 14 bases in the middle. Written as DNA, the CDR3 is TGTGCCACCAGTGACGAAGTGGGAGGTGCAGATACGCAGTATTTT. Translation gives CATSDEVGGADTQYF.

The chain joins TRBV11-3 to TRBJ2-3; weak D call: TRBD2 (5 bases). Trimming took 1 base from V and 2 from J, leaving 13 bases between them. Germline CDR1 and CDR2: SGHNT and YENEEA. CDR3 length: 16 amino acids. CDR3 in amino acids: CASSLVTRATTDTQYF. CDR3 nucleotides: TGTGCCAGCAGCTTAGTAACTAGAGCTACCACAGATACGCAGTATTTT.

The V gene is TRBV20-1, the J gene TRBJ2-1; 12 bases align to TRBD2. Germline values: CDR1 DFQATT, CDR2 SNEGSKA (reference sequence). The V segment lost 5 bases and the J segment 6 bases; nucleotides outside the gene matches: 8. The CDR3 is 15 amino acids. The CDR3 coding sequence is TGCAGTGCTCCGACTAGCGGGAGCCTGGGCAATGAGCAGTTCTTC. It encodes CSAPTSGSLGNEQFF.

This chain links TRBV7-2 with TRBJ2-7; 14 nucleotides agree with TRBD2. Per the germline V gene, CDR1 is SGHTA and CDR2 is FQGNSA. CDR3 size: 19 residues. After removal of 5 bases from V and 7 bases from J, the junction contained 19 bases not matched to a gene. CDR3 sequence (DNA): TGTGCCAGCAGCCCATTACTTGGGACTAGCGGGAGAGTTGGTTTGGAGCAGTACTTC. As protein: CASSPLLGTSGRVGLEQYF.

This chain joins TRBV7-7 and TRBJ2-2; D may be TRBD1 or TRBD2 (5 bases each). Germline V lookup: CDR1 SSHAT, CDR2 FNYEAQ (reference sequence). CDR3 size: 14 residues. Between the trimmed V and J ends, which lost 5 bases and 5 bases, there was a span of 12 bases. CDR3 amino acids: CASSPFGGTGELFF. CDR3 nucleotide sequence: TGTGCCAGCAGCCCGTTTGGGGGTACCGGGGAGCTGTTTTTT.

V gene TRBV20-1 combines with J gene TRBJ2-1; TRBD2 aligns across 7 bases. Germline V gene lookup returns CDR1 DFQATT and CDR2 SNEGSKA (reference sequence). Trimming cost V 3 bases and J 1 base; bases outside gene matches: 3. The CDR3 extends over 14 amino acids. CDR3 loop: CSASGGSSYNEQFF. The CDR3 DNA reads as TGCAGTGCTAGTGGCGGGAGTTCCTACAATGAGCAGTTCTTC.

The gene calls are TRBV7-2 and TRBJ2-7, with D tentatively TRBD1 or TRBD2 (6 bases each). This CDR3 comprises 16 residues. V lost 1 base, J lost 0 bases, and 13 bases lay in between. CDR1 SGHTA and CDR2 FQGNSA come from the germline V gene. CDR3 coding DNA: TGTGCCAGCAGCTTAGAACCGGGGGCGAACTCCTACGAGCAGTACTTC. Its translation is CASSLEPGANSYEQYF.

V and J are TRBV7-2 and TRBJ1-1; 7 bases match TRBD1. CDR3 size: 14 residues. From germline, CDR1 is SGHTA and CDR2 FQGNSA. With V trimmed by 6 bases and J by 5 bases, 9 bases remained unmatched. CDR3 sequence reads: CASRAGGSGTEAFF. In DNA form, the CDR3 reads TGTGCCAGCAGGGCAGGGGGATCGGGGACTGAAGCTTTCTTT. The variable domain in full, with the rest retrieved from reference TRBV7-2 and TRBJ1-1, is GAGVSQSPSNKVTEKGKDVELRCDPISGHTALYWYRQSLGQGLEFLIYFQGNSAPDKSGLPSDRFSAERTGGSVSTLTIQRTQQEDSAVYLCASRAGGSGTEAFFGQGTRLTVV.

J is TRBJ1-6 and V is TRBV4-2; D might be TRBD1 (6 bases). Germline V lookup: CDR1 LGHNA, CDR2 YNFKEQ. Trimming removed 0 bases from V and 7 bases from J, with 10 bases in between. The CDR3 sequence is 15 residues long. CDR3: CASSQEGRGNSPLHF. CDR3 nucleotide sequence: TGTGCCAGCAGCCAAGAGGGGAGGGGGAATTCACCCCTCCACTTT.

The rearrangement links TRBV7-2 to TRBJ2-1; D unresolved. V shed 1 base and J shed 3 bases, with 7 bases lying between them. Germline assignment: CDR1 SGHTA and CDR2 FQGNSA. CDR3 length: 14 residues. CDR3 amino acids: CASSLGRLYNEQFF. For the CDR3, the DNA is TGTGCCAGCAGCTTAGGACGGCTCTACAATGAGCAGTTCTTC.

About this clonotype itself: One junction end disagrees with the germline gene, perhaps due to a read error. The chain links TRBV7-9 to TRBJ2-5; 13 bases agree with TRBD2. The germline gives CDR1 SEHNR, CDR2 FQNEAQ (reference sequence). CDR3 size: 17 residues. Here the CDR3 reads CAGSLRLAGGRGETQYF. Here the CDR3 DNA reads TGTGCCGGCAGCTTGCGACTAGCGGGAGGAAGGGGGGAGACCCAGTACTTC.

This clonotype was seen only a few times. This chain links TRBV7-2 with TRBJ1-1; unclear D gene. Germline V gives CDR1 SGHTA, CDR2 FQGNSA. The CDR3 runs 15 residues. Trimming removed 3 bases from V and 6 bases from J, with 17 bases in between. CDR3 bases: TGTGCCAGCAGCTTCTCATCCTTCCGAGGCGCTGAAGCTTTCTTT. Translated: CASSFSSFRGAEAFF. Combining the CDR3 with reference TRBV7-2 and TRBJ1-1 gives the whole variable domain GAGVSQSPSNKVTEKGKDVELRCDPISGHTALYWYRQSLGQGLEFLIYFQGNSAPDKSGLPSDRFSAERTGGSVSTLTIQRTQQEDSAVYLCASSFSSFRGAEAFFGQGTRLTVV.

This chain uses TRBV6-1 with TRBJ2-2, with 7 bases that match TRBD1. In germline, CDR1 is MNHNS, CDR2 SASEGT. CDR3 size: 14 residues. The V segment lost 10 bases and the J segment 1 base; nucleotides outside the gene matches: 6. In DNA form, the CDR3 reads TGTGCCATCACGGCAGGGGGGAACACCGGGGAGCTGTTTTTT. It encodes CAITAGGNTGELFF.

This rearrangement joins TRBV6-2 or TRBV6-3 to TRBJ2-7; 8 bases fit TRBD1. The CDR3 is made up of 14 amino acids. The V segment lost 6 bases and the J segment 3 bases; nucleotides outside the gene matches: 7. CDR1 MNHEY and CDR2 SVGEGT come from the germline V gene. The CDR3 DNA reads TGTGCCAGCAGACTTACAGGGGGTAACTACGAGCAGTACTTC. Protein: CASRLTGGNYEQYF.

The chain combines TRBV6-2 or TRBV6-3 with TRBJ2-1, with a tentative D call TRBD2 (6 bases). There are 14 residues in the CDR3. The germline V and J ends were trimmed by 8 bases and 8 bases, with 19 bases remaining between them. The germline V gene has CDR1 MNHEY and CDR2 SVGEGT. The CDR3 nucleotides are TGTGCCAGCGTCGAGCGGAGGGGACGGGATGAGCAGTTCTTC. Translating it yields CASVERRGRDEQFF.

The CDR3 DNA is TGTGCCAGCTCACCTTCAATCGGCACCCTCTATGGCTACACCTTC. Amino acid sequence: CASSPSIGTLYGYTF. The rearrangement uses TRBV18 and TRBJ1-2; D ambiguous. The CDR3 extends over 15 amino acids. Trimming took off 3 bases at V and 4 bases at J, with 15 bases between the two ends. Germline V lookup: CDR1 KGHSH, CDR2 LQKENI.

V is TRBV11-2 and J is TRBJ2-7; D is perhaps TRBD1 or TRBD2 (5 bases each). From germline, CDR1 is SGHAT and CDR2 FQNNGV. Trimming took off 5 bases at V and 2 bases at J, with 16 bases between the two ends. This CDR3 is built from 15 residues. The CDR3 region has the DNA TGTGCCAGCAGCCCCGGGACGAGTAAACCCTACGAGCAGTACTTC. This encodes CASSPGTSKPYEQYF.

V is TRBV7-9 and J is TRBJ2-7; perhaps TRBD1 as D (6 bases). V lost 6 bases to trimming and J lost 6 bases, with 15 bases between them. Germline CDR1 reads SEHNR; CDR2 reads FQNEAQ (reference sequence). The CDR3 consists of 13 residues. For the CDR3, the DNA is TGTGCCAGCAGACAATTCCAGGGGTCCGAGCAGTACTTC. It encodes CASRQFQGSEQYF.